Shown below are 21 T cell receptor beta chains from a single sample sequenced in a study of post-analysis software for immune sequencing data. General study points: Compared with controls, patients had more of about 5 TRBV segments, including TRBV5-6, TRBV5-1 and TRBV20-1.

What these receptors recognize is not known. Every TCR beta cDNA library bore unique molecular identifiers. A single record per CDR3 protein comes from TCRdb applying MiXCR to the PCR reads. This table has 450,000 to 650,000 distinct CDR3 sequences, about 44% appearing once. Sequenced sample: blood. The receptors here all came from a girl between 10 and 17 years old with multiple sclerosis.

J is TRBJ2-5 and V is TRBV12-3 or TRBV12-4, with 7 bases identical to TRBD1. The V segment lost 6 bases and the J segment 2 bases; nucleotides outside the gene matches: 3. This CDR3 is 13 amino acids long. The CDR3 DNA reads as TGTGCCAGCAGCGTACAGGGGCAAGAGACCCAGTACTTC. This codes for CASSVQGQETQYF.

The V and J genes are TRBV12-3 or TRBV12-4 and TRBJ2-7; D possibly corresponds to TRBD1 (6 bases). V lost 2 bases and J lost 7, with 15 bases in between. This CDR3 region has 14 residues. In nucleotides, the CDR3 is TGTGCCAGCAGTTTAAGGGGGTTCGGGTGGGAGCAGTACTTC. The encoded protein is CASSLRGFGWEQYF.

In DNA, the CDR3 is TGTGCCAGCAGTTTTGGCAGATTCGACTATGGCTACACCTTC. Translating gives CASSFGRFDYGYTF. V usage is TRBV12-3 or TRBV12-4 and J usage is TRBJ1-2; D gene ambiguous. The length of the CDR3 is 14 residues. V gave up 3 bases and J gave up 3 bases, with 11 bases separating them.

The chain combines TRBV6-5 with TRBJ1-2, with 9 positions matching TRBD1. This CDR3 spans 13 amino acids. J lost 6 bases, V lost 6 bases, and 5 bases had no gene match. The germline gives CDR1 MNHEY, CDR2 SVGAGI. The CDR3 DNA reads TGTGCCAGCAGATCCTGGACAGGGGATGGCTACACCTTC. Translating it yields CASRSWTGDGYTF.

V and J are TRBV7-8 and TRBJ2-4; no firm D call. In germline, CDR1 is SGHVS, CDR2 FQNEAQ. The CDR3 is 14 amino acids. V was trimmed by 2 bases and J by 0 bases, leaving 5 bases between them. CDR3 region: CASSLPIAKNIQYF. For the CDR3, the DNA is TGTGCCAGCAGCTTACCTATAGCCAAAAACATTCAGTACTTC.

CDR3 sequence reads: CASSLADRGYGYTF. The DNA of the CDR3 is TGTGCCAGCAGTTTAGCAGACAGGGGTTATGGCTACACCTTC. This sequence joins TRBV28 and TRBJ1-2, with 8 bases identical to TRBD1. Germline V gene sequence: CDR1 MDHEN, CDR2 SYDVKM. The CDR3 is 14 amino acids. The J segment lost 5 bases and the V segment lost 2 bases, leaving 4 bases of the junction unmatched.

The chain uses TRBV5-6 and TRBJ2-5; TRBD2 matches at 8 bases. V shed 4 bases, J shed 5 bases, and the junction held 13 bases outside the gene matches. CDR3 size: 16 residues. Per the germline V gene, CDR1 is SGHDT and CDR2 is YYEEEE. The DNA of the CDR3 is TGTGCCAGCAGCACCTTCGGACTAGCAGGTCGGGAGACCCAGTACTTC. It codes for CASSTFGLAGRETQYF.

The chain joins TRBV3-1 to TRBJ2-3; D is unclear. Germline CDR1 is LGHDT and CDR2 is YNNKEL (reference sequence). The CDR3 covers 13 residues. Trimming pared 6 bases from V and 2 bases from J, leaving 9 bases between. CDR3 DNA: TGTGCCAGCAGTCTGACGGTCACAGATACGCAGTATTTT. This translates into CASSLTVTDTQYF.

V usage is TRBV14 and J usage is TRBJ2-7; TRBD1 agrees at 12 bases. CDR3 length equals 16 residues. Germline V lookup: CDR1 SGHDN, CDR2 FVKESK. The J segment lost 7 bases and the V segment lost 4 bases, leaving 11 bases of the junction unmatched. CDR3 in amino acids: CASSPSPGQGAKEQYF. The CDR3, as DNA: TGTGCCAGCAGCCCATCTCCGGGACAGGGGGCGAAGGAGCAGTACTTC.

The gene calls are TRBV5-1 and TRBJ2-7; tentative D call: TRBD1 (6 bases). Germline V gene data show CDR1 as SGHRS and CDR2 as YFSETQ. The CDR3 has 15 amino acids. V lost 0 bases and J lost 1, with 11 bases in between. The CDR3 DNA is TGCGCCAGCAGCTTGGGAGGGGACACGTCCTACGAGCAGTACTTC. This gives the protein CASSLGGDTSYEQYF.

This clonotype has more than one count but fewer than ten. The chain uses TRBV7-8 and TRBJ2-4; 8 nucleotides agree with TRBD2. The ends lost 5 bases at V and 8 bases at J; junction bases unmatched: 11. The length of the CDR3 is 15 residues. CDR1 and CDR2 (germline): SGHVS, FQNEAQ. CDR3 sequence reads: CASSPTGGGLDIQYF. The DNA for the CDR3 is TGTGCCAGCAGCCCTACCGGGGGGGGACTGGACATTCAGTACTTC.

The chain employs TRBV7-9 and TRBJ2-6; D is ambiguous. This CDR3 region has 13 residues. V lost 8 bases and J lost 0, with 5 bases in between. Per the germline V gene, CDR1 is SEHNR and CDR2 is FQNEAQ (reference sequence). CDR3 in amino acids: CASHRSGANVLTF. CDR3 DNA sequence: TGTGCCAGCCACCGCTCTGGGGCCAACGTCCTGACTTTC.

The chain uses TRBV29-1 and TRBJ2-7, with D perhaps matching TRBD1 or TRBD2 (6 bases each). The DNA end is more similar to TRBJ2-5, so the J call may be wrong. Germline V lookup: CDR1 SQVTM, CDR2 ANQGSEA. The CDR3 sequence is 12 residues long. The CDR3 here is CSSTGAEETQYF. CDR3 coding DNA: TGCAGCTCTACGGGGGCTGAGGAGACCCAGTACTTC.

This clonotype turned up a few times. The V call is TRBV12-3 or TRBV12-4, the J call TRBJ1-2; 7 bases agree with TRBD1. The V gene end was trimmed by 2 bases and the J gene end by 4 bases; junction bases not matched to a gene: 4. The CDR3 consists of 14 residues. The CDR3 region has the DNA TGTGCCAGCAGTTTAAGCGGGACAGCCTATGGCTACACCTTC. It encodes CASSLSGTAYGYTF.

The chain uses TRBV7-2 and TRBJ2-5, with 8 nucleotides matching TRBD1. Germline V gene lookup returns CDR1 SGHTA and CDR2 FQGNSA. V lost 4 bases to trimming and J lost 3 bases; unmatched junction nucleotides: 4. The CDR3 extends over 14 amino acids. Here the CDR3 reads CASSSHRGKETQYF. CDR3 DNA sequence: TGTGCCAGCAGCTCCCACAGGGGGAAAGAGACCCAGTACTTC. Full variable domain (missing parts from reference TRBV7-2 and TRBJ2-5): GAGVSQSPSNKVTEKGKDVELRCDPISGHTALYWYRQSLGQGLEFLIYFQGNSAPDKSGLPSDRFSAERTGGSVSTLTIQRTQQEDSAVYLCASSSHRGKETQYFGPGTRLLVL.

This clonotype has just one count. A much larger clone lies one base from this, so it may be a read error. The rearrangement uses TRBV7-9 and TRBJ2-7; D gene unclear. V gave up 2 bases and J gave up 11 bases, with 10 bases separating them. The germline V gene encodes CDR1 SEHNR and CDR2 FQNEAQ (reference sequence). CDR3 length: 11 residues. CDR3 in amino acids: CASSLTAEEYF. CDR3 sequence (DNA): TGTGCCAGCAGCTTAACGGCAGAGGAGTACTTC.

The rearrangement links TRBV12-3 or TRBV12-4 to TRBJ2-7, with a tentative D call TRBD2 (5 bases). Trimming removed 7 bases at V and 2 bases at J, with 15 bases between. The CDR3 consists of 14 residues. The CDR3 loop is CASTQGGGTYEQYF. CDR3 DNA: TGTGCCAGCACCCAAGGCGGAGGTACCTACGAGCAGTACTTC.

This clonotype was counted a few times. The chain uses TRBV4-1 and TRBJ2-1, with 9 bases identical to TRBD1. J was trimmed by 8 bases and V by 1 base; bases with no gene match: 6. The germline V gene has CDR1 MGHRA and CDR2 YSYEKL. The CDR3 loop spans 15 amino acids. The CDR3 coding sequence is TGCGCCAGCAGCCAAGGTACAGGGGGCGGCTATGAGCAGTTCTTC. Translated, it gives CASSQGTGGGYEQFF.

This clonotype has only a few counts. The rearrangement links TRBV6-1 to TRBJ1-2; TRBD1 aligns across 8 bases. This CDR3 region has 16 residues. Looked up from germline, CDR1 is MNHNS and CDR2 is SASEGT. V lost 3 bases to trimming and J lost 4 bases; unmatched junction nucleotides: 10. This CDR3 reads CASSEGVTGAAYGYTF. For the CDR3, the DNA is TGTGCCAGCAGTGAGGGTGTGACAGGGGCGGCCTATGGCTACACCTTC.

This clonotype came up once. The rearrangement uses TRBV6-5 and TRBJ2-2, with a tentative D call TRBD1 (6 bases). V lost 8 bases and J 4 bases, leaving 14 bases between the germline ends. The germline V gene encodes CDR1 MNHEY and CDR2 SVGAGI. The CDR3 extends over 14 amino acids. CDR3 coding DNA: TGTGCCAGCCTAAATACAGGGCCCACCGGGGAGCTGTTTTTT. As protein: CASLNTGPTGELFF.

The genes are TRBV12-3 or TRBV12-4 and TRBJ1-5, with TRBD1 matching over 7 bases. The CDR3 runs 16 residues. V lost 5 bases to trimming and J lost 0 bases; unmatched junction nucleotides: 7. The CDR3 DNA reads as TGTGCCAGCAGTCGACAGGGTTCGGATAGCAATCAGCCCCAGCATTTT. Its translation is CASSRQGSDSNQPQHF.